The 6 T cell receptor beta chains listed next were all sequenced from one sample in a study of cytomegalovirus exposure and HLA in healthy donors. Primers: 60 Vbeta forward and 13 Jbeta reverse. Libraries were prepared by immunoSEQ multiplex PCR; TCRdb keeps only in-frame clonotypes and omits some of them. The sample carries about 110,000 clones, roughly 80% recorded once. The source material was PBMCs. These receptors all come from a man younger than 40 in good health and CMV-seropositive.

This clone turned up a few times. The chain combines TRBV19 with TRBJ2-3; 7 nucleotides line up with TRBD2. Germline-derived CDR1 and CDR2 are LNHDA and SQIVND (reference sequence). The V and J ends lost 5 bases and 3 bases, in that order; junction bases with no gene match: 5. The CDR3 is 14 residues long. The CDR3 sequence: CASSFGLVTDTQYF. The CDR3 region has the DNA TGTGCCAGTAGTTTCGGACTAGTTACAGATACGCAGTATTTT.

V usage is TRBV6-5 and J usage is TRBJ2-2; 9 positions match TRBD2. Losses at the gene ends were 5 bases for V and 4 bases for J; bases not matched to a gene: 5. There are 15 residues in the CDR3. In germline, CDR1 is MNHEY, CDR2 SVGAGI. CDR3 bases: TGTGCCAGCAGTCACCCGACTAGCGGCACCGGGGAGCTGTTTTTT. As protein: CASSHPTSGTGELFF.

This chain joins TRBV7-6 and TRBJ1-2, with D perhaps TRBD1 (6 bases). There are 17 residues in the CDR3. The V end was cut by 8 bases, the J end by 7 bases, with 29 bases between. Germline-derived CDR1 and CDR2 are SGHVS and FNYEAQ. CDR3 loop: CASAHSQGFPVAGGYTF. CDR3 nucleotide sequence: TGTGCCAGCGCGCATTCCCAGGGGTTTCCAGTAGCGGGTGGCTACACCTTC.

The chain joins TRBV19 to TRBJ1-2; a weak D match, TRBD1 (5 bases). CDR3 size: 15 residues. The ends were cut back, 4 bases at V and 4 bases at J, with 16 bases in the middle. CDR1 LNHDA and CDR2 SQIVND come from the germline V gene (reference sequence). The CDR3 nucleotides read TGTGCCAGTAGTACCCTCATACAGGAGATCTATGGCTACACCTTC. It is translated as CASSTLIQEIYGYTF.

To note about this clone: Other DNA sequences in this specimen translate into the identical CDR3. The chain is built from TRBV5-1 and TRBJ2-3, with a tentative D call TRBD2 (5 bases). Trimming took off 4 bases at V and 3 bases at J, with 15 bases between the two ends. In germline, CDR1 is SGHRS, CDR2 YFSETQ. This CDR3 has 15 amino acids. The CDR3 DNA reads as TGCGCCAGCAGCGGGGAGCCCCCGAGGACAGATACGCAGTATTTT. This encodes CASSGEPPRTDTQYF.

V and J are TRBV7-9 and TRBJ2-1, with TRBD1 identical over 12 bases. The V segment lost 1 base and the J segment 8 bases; nucleotides outside the gene matches: 6. The CDR3 has 16 residues. CDR1 SEHNR and CDR2 FQNEAQ come from the germline V gene (reference sequence). CDR3 nucleotide sequence: TGTGCCAGCAGCTTAGGGGGGACAGGGGGCCCCTATGAGCAGTTCTTC. This translates into CASSLGGTGGPYEQFF.